A single sample gave rise to the 6 T cell receptor beta chains below, sequenced in a study of blood T cells in healthy people across ages. Through a sample-barcoded 5' primer and a J-beta primer mix, a second PCR was run for about 6 to 12 cycles. MiXCR, applied by TCRdb to the 5' RACE reads, yields one record per CDR3 protein. The table records over 1,500,000 distinct CDR3 sequences, 35% to 50% of them present only once. Sequencing used blood. The receptors derive from a human donor in good health.

The rearrangement joins TRBV9 to TRBJ2-4; no clear D. Trimming cost V 3 bases and J 0 bases, with 7 bases left between them. The CDR3 length is 14 residues. Germline CDR1 SGDLS, CDR2 YYNGEE. CDR3 amino acids: CASSAGPAKNIQYF. Written as DNA, the CDR3 is TGTGCCAGCAGCGCAGGCCCAGCCAAAAACATTCAGTACTTC.

This clonotype was picked up a small number of times. The genes are TRBV5-1 and TRBJ2-3, with D perhaps TRBD1 (6 bases). The CDR3 has 15 amino acids. In germline, CDR1 is SGHRS, CDR2 YFSETQ. V lost 0 bases to trimming and J lost 5 bases, with 13 bases between them. CDR3 in amino acids: CASSLEGGYGDTQYF. The DNA for the CDR3 is TGCGCCAGCAGCTTGGAAGGGGGATACGGAGATACGCAGTATTTT.

This clonotype was seen at least ten times. The chain joins TRBV12-3 or TRBV12-4 to TRBJ1-4; D gene unclear. Trimming removed 5 bases at V and 3 bases at J, with 4 bases between. The CDR3 is made up of 12 amino acids. CDR3 DNA: TGTGCCAGCAGTCGCCCTAATGAAAAACTGTTTTTT. This codes for CASSRPNEKLFF.

The V and J genes are TRBV7-3 and TRBJ2-7; 11 nucleotides match TRBD1. With 5 bases clipped from V and 7 bases from J, the junction kept 10 bases outside the gene matches. This CDR3 contains 15 residues. Per germline, CDR1 SGHTA and CDR2 FQGTGA. CDR3 coding DNA: TGTGCCAGCAGCCTGAGGACAGGGGGCGACAATGAGCAGTACTTC. Protein product: CASSLRTGGDNEQYF.

There are many counts of this clonotype. The chain couples TRBV28 to TRBJ2-7; D is undetermined. The CDR3 totals 15 residues. Looked up from germline, CDR1 is MDHEN and CDR2 is SYDVKM. Trimming stripped 5 bases from V and 2 bases from J, with 16 bases between. CDR3 loop: CASSLLTATPYEQYF. The DNA of the CDR3 is TGTGCCAGCAGTCTTCTTACAGCGACCCCCTACGAGCAGTACTTC. Drawing the rest from reference TRBV28 and TRBJ2-7, the complete variable domain is DVKVTQSSRYLVKRTGEKVFLECVQDMDHENMFWYRQDPGLGLRLIYFSYDVKMKEKGDIPEGYSVSREKKERFSLILESASTNQTSMYLCASSLLTATPYEQYFGPGTRLTVT.

This sequence joins TRBV12-3 or TRBV12-4 and TRBJ2-4, with D possibly TRBD2 on 6 matching bases. V was pared by 3 bases and J by 5 bases, with 11 bases between. The CDR3 has 14 residues. The CDR3 sequence: CASSFGASENIQYF. CDR3 DNA: TGTGCCAGCAGTTTTGGGGCTAGCGAAAACATTCAGTACTTC.